This T cell receptor (beta chain) was sequenced in a study of long-term antiretroviral therapy in people with HIV. The germline V gene has CDR1 LNHNV and CDR2 YYDKDF (reference sequence). V lost 0 bases to trimming and J lost 6 bases, with 9 bases between them. This CDR3 has 14 amino acids. Findings and caveats of the study: The data indicate that diversity increased after ART but remained below transplant donor controls. No data on ART adherence, viral resistance or therapy changes. Clones that expanded before ART (that is, prior to treatment) dominated the repertoire at all time points.

For this clone: Antigen: not known.

Each donor provided at least one pre-ART PBMC sample and at least two post-ART PBMC samples. It was version v3.0 of the immunoSEQ assay that was run at survey level. Measured with immunoSEQ multiplex PCR; TCRdb has only the in-frame clones, and not every one. The sample carries almost 30,000 clones, over 90% recorded once. This TCR was recovered from a middle-aged woman with HIV. The sample consisted of unsorted PBMCs, taken approximately 6.3 years after starting antiretroviral therapy. The V and J genes are TRBV15 and TRBJ2-4; D ambiguous. Written as DNA, the CDR3 is TGTGCCACCAGCAGAGATAGAATGGGAAACATTCAGTACTTC. Translating it yields CATSRDRMGNIQYF.